Listed below are T cell receptor beta chains from one sample, sequenced in a study of regulatory T cells in long-lasting Graves disease. TCRdb called the multiplex PCR reads again in MiXCR, with one record for every CDR3 protein. The data show 680,000 or so distinct CDR3 sequences, approximately 15% seen once. These same records also appear under a second study, on T cells in Graves' hyperthyroidism and ophthalmopathy.

Sequenced material: peripheral blood mononuclear cells (PBMCs), taken at new diagnosis, from a patient treated with antithyroid drugs. The receptors shown here come from a woman under 40 with Graves disease. The CDR3 runs from the conserved cysteine through the conserved F or W. The D gene is left open where the match is weak. Where a row states a size, it is once, few, many or the class of an expanded clone; other rows omit it.

clone size	D gene	V gene	J gene	CDR3 protein	CDR3 DNA
few	NA	TRBV27	TRBJ2-3	CASSSSSRDLWADTQYF	TGTGCCAGCAGTTCCTCCTCCCGGGACTTGTGGGCAGATACGCAGTATTTT
NA	NA	TRBV30	TRBJ2-1	CAWNPRPRSEQFF	TGTGCCTGGAACCCCCGCCCGAGGTCTGAGCAGTTCTTC
many	NA	TRBV3-1	TRBJ2-1	CASSPGVRTTYNEQFF	TGTGCCAGCAGCCCCGGGGTGCGGACTACATACAATGAGCAGTTCTTC
NA	NA	TRBV5-1	TRBJ2-6	CASSPPGPSSGANVLTF	TGCGCCAGCAGCCCCCCGGGGCCCTCCTCTGGGGCCAACGTCCTGACTTTC
NA	TRBD2	TRBV11-2	TRBJ2-1	CTSRSAGASYNEQFF	TGTACCAGCAGGTCAGCGGGAGCCTCCTACAATGAGCAGTTCTTC
NA	TRBD1	TRBV7-9	TRBJ2-3	CASSLGQGDRSATQYF	TGTGCCAGCAGCTTGGGACAGGGGGACCGTTCGGCAACGCAGTATTTT
NA	NA	TRBV3-1	TRBJ2-2	CASSQPTNTGEPFF	TGTGCCAGCAGCCAACCGACGAACACCGGGGAGCCGTTTTTT
few	NA	TRBV15	TRBJ2-2	CATSRDQGMFF	TGTGCCACCAGCAGAGATCAAGGGATGTTTTTT
many	TRBD1	TRBV20-1	TRBJ1-1	CSARGDRVTEAFF	TGCAGTGCTAGAGGAGACAGGGTCACTGAAGCTTTCTTT
few	TRBD1	TRBV6-2/TRBV6-3	TRBJ2-1	CASSLQGVSYNEQFF	TGTGCCAGCAGCCTACAGGGGGTCTCCTACAATGAGCAGTTCTTC